The 27 T cell receptor beta chains in this list originate from one sample, sequenced in a study of blood T cell repertoires in COVID-19. Profiled with immunoSEQ multiplex PCR; TCRdb holds only in-frame clones, not every one. The sample lists roughly 70,000 clones, approximately 80% occurring once. The material sequenced was peripheral blood. Receptor source: a man between 65 and 79 years old who had recovered from COVID-19.

This rearrangement joins TRBV7-8 to TRBJ1-2, with TRBD1 identical over 9 bases. Germline V gene sequence: CDR1 SGHVS, CDR2 FQNEAQ. The V and J ends lost 5 bases and 2 bases, in that order; junction bases with no gene match: 6. CDR3 length: 15 residues. The CDR3 bases are TGTGCCAGCAGCCTGGGACAGGGAATAAACTATGGCTACACCTTC. This gives the protein CASSLGQGINYGYTF.

The rearrangement links TRBV4-2 to TRBJ2-7; TRBD1 aligns across 7 bases. Germline V lookup: CDR1 LGHNA, CDR2 YNFKEQ. This CDR3 has 15 residues. V was pared by 3 bases and J by 4 bases, with 9 bases of the junction left unmatched. CDR3: CASSQARDSFYEQYF. CDR3 in DNA: TGTGCCAGCAGCCAGGCCCGGGACAGTTTTTACGAGCAGTACTTC.

The chain has TRBV3-1 (or the pseudogene TRBV3-2) and TRBJ1-1; D gene uncertain. Between the trimmed V and J ends, which lost 5 bases and 8 bases, there was a span of 15 bases. The germline V gene has CDR1 LGHDT and CDR2 YNNKEL (reference sequence). The CDR3 has 13 residues. CDR3 region: CASSEYIEAEAFF. The DNA for the CDR3 is TGTGCCAGCAGCGAATATATAGAGGCAGAAGCTTTCTTT.

This clone was recorded at least ten times. The chain is built from TRBV2 and TRBJ1-3; no clear D gene. Germline V lookup: CDR1 SNHLY, CDR2 FYNNEI. This CDR3 comprises 14 residues. The V end was cut by 7 bases, the J end by 1 base, with 11 bases between. DNA of the CDR3: TGTGCCAGCAAGGGAGGTCTATCTGGAAACACCATATATTTT. Amino acids: CASKGGLSGNTIYF.

The V call is TRBV28, the J call TRBJ1-5, with 7 bases lining up with TRBD1. CDR1 MDHEN and CDR2 SYDVKM come from the germline V gene. The CDR3 totals 15 residues. V shed 6 bases, J shed 2 bases, and the junction held 7 bases outside the gene matches. The CDR3 DNA reads as TGTGCCAGCAGACCAGGGGGGATTGGCAATCAGCCCCAGCATTTT. Protein sequence: CASRPGGIGNQPQHF.

J is TRBJ2-3 and V is TRBV7-2, with TRBD1 matching over 8 bases. The CDR3 consists of 14 residues. The V gene's germline CDR1 is SGHTA and CDR2 FQGNSA. With 1 base clipped from V and 3 bases from J, the junction kept 0 bases outside the gene matches. CDR3 protein: CASSLGTGTDTQYF. The CDR3 DNA sequence: TGTGCCAGCAGCTTAGGGACAGGGACAGATACGCAGTATTTT.

This chain connects TRBV18 to TRBJ2-7; 11 bases agree with TRBD2. Germline V lookup: CDR1 KGHSH, CDR2 LQKENI. The V and J ends lost 1 base and 2 bases, in that order; junction bases with no gene match: 4. The CDR3 consists of 16 residues. This chain's CDR3 is CASSPQRLAGTYEQYF. In DNA, the CDR3 is TGTGCCAGCTCACCACAACGACTAGCGGGAACCTACGAGCAGTACTTC.

The chain is built from TRBV7-9 and TRBJ2-3; 8 nucleotides match TRBD2. V trimming: 5 bases; J trimming: 5 bases; junction bases outside the gene matches: 12. CDR3 size: 16 residues. Germline V gives CDR1 SEHNR, CDR2 FQNEAQ (reference sequence). CDR3 protein: CASSITPGLVVDTQYF. CDR3 nucleotides: TGTGCCAGCAGCATTACTCCGGGACTAGTAGTAGATACGCAGTATTTT. The full variable domain, its missing parts supplied by reference TRBV7-9 and TRBJ2-3, is DTGVSQNPRHKITKRGQNVTFRCDPISEHNRLYWYRQTLGQGPEFLTYFQNEAQLEKSRLLSDRFSAERPKGSFSTLEIQRTEQGDSAMYLCASSITPGLVVDTQYFGPGTRLTVL.

The V and J genes are TRBV5-6 and TRBJ2-2; 8 nucleotides line up with TRBD1. V shed 0 bases, J shed 6 bases, and the junction held 7 bases outside the gene matches. This CDR3 has 16 amino acids. The germline CDR1 and CDR2 sequences are SGHDT and YYEEEE. The CDR3 nucleotides are TGTGCCAGCAGCTTGGCCTACCAGGGGGCATCCGGGGAGCTGTTTTTT. This encodes CASSLAYQGASGELFF. The full variable domain, rest sourced from reference TRBV5-6 and TRBJ2-2, is DAGVTQSPTHLIKTRGQQVTLRCSPKSGHDTVSWYQQALGQGPQFIFQYYEEEERQRGNFPDRFSGHQFPNYSSELNVNALLLGDSALYLCASSLAYQGASGELFFGEGSRLTVL.

The rearrangement joins TRBV3-1 (or the pseudogene TRBV3-2) to TRBJ2-3, with 8 bases lining up with TRBD2. The germline CDR1 and CDR2 sequences are LGHDT and YNNKEL (reference sequence). Trimming cost V 1 base and J 1 base; bases outside gene matches: 4. The CDR3 is made up of 16 amino acids. The CDR3 is CASSQVSAGGTDTQYF. The CDR3 bases are TGTGCCAGCAGCCAAGTGTCAGCGGGAGGCACAGATACGCAGTATTTT.

The sample holds a few counts of this clone. The chain uses TRBV9 and TRBJ2-2; no firm D call. Looked up from germline, CDR1 is SGDLS and CDR2 is YYNGEE. V shed 2 bases and J shed 5 bases, with 13 bases lying between them. The CDR3 consists of 15 residues. CDR3 loop: CASSVSPKSTGELFF. The CDR3 region has the DNA TGTGCCAGCAGCGTGTCCCCTAAGTCAACCGGGGAGCTGTTTTTT. Based on the CDR3 plus reference TRBV9 and TRBJ2-2, the full variable domain is DSGVTQTPKHLITATGQRVTLRCSPRSGDLSVYWYQQSLDQGLQFLIQYYNGEERAKGNILERFSAQQFPDLHSELNLSSLELGDSALYFCASSVSPKSTGELFFGEGSRLTVL.

The gene calls are TRBV28 and TRBJ2-3; D gene unclear. The CDR3 is 15 residues long. V was cut by 5 bases and J by 1 base, with 13 bases left in between. The germline gives CDR1 MDHEN, CDR2 SYDVKM. The CDR3 region has the DNA TGTGCCAGCAGTCGAGACCTAGACGGCACAGATACGCAGTATTTT. Its translation: CASSRDLDGTDTQYF.

This rearrangement joins TRBV19 to TRBJ1-5; 8 bases are a match to TRBD1. The CDR3 is 13 amino acids. The V gene end was trimmed by 3 bases and the J gene end by 6 bases; junction bases not matched to a gene: 1. From germline, CDR1 is LNHDA and CDR2 SQIVND (reference sequence). CDR3 loop: CASSMDRVQPQHF. In DNA form, the CDR3 reads TGTGCCAGTAGTATGGACAGGGTTCAGCCCCAGCATTTT.

This clone was seen once. The chain recombines TRBV7-9 with TRBJ1-1; tentatively, D is TRBD1 (6 bases). CDR1 and CDR2 from the germline V gene are SEHNR and FQNEAQ (reference sequence). V was pared by 5 bases and J by 3 bases, with 13 bases between. This CDR3 has 14 residues. The CDR3 nucleotides read TGTGCCAGCAGCCTGCAGGGGACGGACACTGAAGCTTTCTTT. Protein product: CASSLQGTDTEAFF.

The chain has TRBV6-5 and TRBJ2-1, with TRBD2 identical over 10 bases. This CDR3 is 15 amino acids long. V trimming: 0 bases; J trimming: 6 bases; junction bases outside the gene matches: 2. The germline CDR1 and CDR2 sequences are MNHEY and SVGAGI. The CDR3 protein is CASSYSQRGGNEQFF. Written as DNA, the CDR3 is TGTGCCAGCAGTTACTCCCAGCGGGGGGGCAATGAGCAGTTCTTC.

The chain uses TRBV7-2 and TRBJ1-6; unclear D gene. The ends were cut back, 5 bases at V and 7 bases at J, with 6 bases in the middle. The CDR3 runs 12 residues. The germline gives CDR1 SGHTA, CDR2 FQGNSA. The CDR3 loop reads CASSLQNSPLHF. Here the CDR3 DNA reads TGTGCCAGCAGCCTTCAGAATTCACCCCTCCACTTT.

This clone appeared a single time. The chain joins TRBV28 to TRBJ1-2; no reliable D call. Trimming took 6 bases from V and 6 from J, leaving 5 bases between them. The CDR3 is 10 residues long. Per germline, CDR1 MDHEN and CDR2 SYDVKM. CDR3 coding DNA: TGTGCCAGCAGCCGTGATGGCTACACCTTC. Amino acid sequence: CASSRDGYTF.

The chain combines TRBV6-5 with TRBJ2-7, with TRBD2 as a possible D gene (5 bases). V shed 4 bases and J shed 4 bases, with 20 bases lying between them. This CDR3 comprises 16 residues. Germline V gene lookup returns CDR1 MNHEY and CDR2 SVGAGI. CDR3 protein: CASSSSERPRFYEQYF. The CDR3 nucleotides read TGTGCCAGCAGTTCGTCTGAGCGGCCCCGCTTTTACGAGCAGTACTTC.

This clone has just a few counts. V gene TRBV6-5 combines with J gene TRBJ1-4; D is perhaps TRBD1 (6 bases). CDR1 MNHEY and CDR2 SVGAGI come from the germline V gene. The CDR3 sequence is 15 residues long. Trimming stripped 0 bases from V and 7 bases from J, with 12 bases between. In DNA form, the CDR3 reads TGTGCCAGCAGTTACTCGGGGGCGTCTGGTGAAAAACTGTTTTTT. It codes for CASSYSGASGEKLFF.

A few counts support this clone. The chain couples TRBV29-1 to TRBJ2-2; TRBD1 matches 12 bases. CDR1 and CDR2 (germline): SQVTM, ANQGSEA. The CDR3 covers 14 residues. The junction had 5 bases not matched to a gene; V was cut back by 5 bases and J by 7 bases. The CDR3 is CSVRDRGLSGELFF. As DNA, the CDR3 is TGCAGCGTTCGGGACAGGGGGCTTAGCGGGGAGCTGTTTTTT.

This sequence joins TRBV29-1 and TRBJ1-2; D possibly corresponds to TRBD1 (5 bases). The CDR3 runs to 13 residues. Germline CDR1 and CDR2: SQVTM and ANQGSEA. V was clipped by 6 bases and J by 5 bases, with 16 bases between them. CDR3 nucleotide sequence: TGCAGCGTCCACGGAGGGGTGGATTATGGCTACACCTTC. It encodes CSVHGGVDYGYTF.

The CDR3 reads CASSHADRRWETQYF. CDR3 DNA sequence: TGTGCCAGCAGCCACGCAGACAGGAGGTGGGAGACCCAGTACTTC. The chain uses TRBV6-2 or TRBV6-3 and TRBJ2-5; TRBD1 is a possible D gene (6 bases). CDR1 and CDR2 (germline): MNHEY, SVGEGT. The CDR3 extends over 15 amino acids. Deletions cut 6 bases from V and 5 bases from J, with 19 bases between.

The chain joins TRBV28 to TRBJ2-3; possibly TRBD2 for D (6 bases). Germline assignment: CDR1 MDHEN and CDR2 SYDVKM. The V end lost 6 bases, the J end lost 5 bases, and 21 bases lay between the germline ends. The CDR3 spans 16 residues. CDR3 loop: CASSSESWGEKDTQYF. DNA for the CDR3: TGTGCCAGCAGCTCGGAGTCATGGGGGGAGAAAGATACGCAGTATTTT.

This chain connects TRBV19 to TRBJ1-1, with 9 bases lining up with TRBD1. The CDR3 is made up of 17 amino acids. Germline V CDR1 and CDR2: LNHDA, SQIVND (reference sequence). The ends lost 4 bases at V and 6 bases at J; junction bases unmatched: 15. This chain's CDR3 is CASSTKDRGKGDAEAFF. The CDR3 DNA sequence: TGTGCCAGTAGTACCAAGGACAGGGGAAAGGGAGACGCTGAAGCTTTCTTT. Full variable domain (outside the CDR3, taken from reference TRBV19 and TRBJ1-1): DGGITQSPKYLFRKEGQNVTLSCEQNLNHDAMYWYRQDPGQGLRLIYYSQIVNDFQKGDIAEGYSVSREKKESFPLTVTSAQKNPTAFYLCASSTKDRGKGDAEAFFGQGTRLTVV.

The rearrangement uses TRBV3-1 (or the pseudogene TRBV3-2) and TRBJ1-1; 10 bases match TRBD1. With V trimmed by 1 base and J by 5 bases, 1 base remained unmatched. CDR3 length: 14 amino acids. CDR1 is LGHDT and CDR2 is YNNKEL in the germline V gene (reference sequence). The DNA of the CDR3 is TGTGCCAGCAGCCAAGTGGGACAGGGGACTGAAGCTTTCTTT. Translating gives CASSQVGQGTEAFF.

The chain recombines TRBV27 with TRBJ2-5; 8 bases are a match to TRBD2. The CDR3 has 12 residues. From germline, CDR1 is MNHEY and CDR2 SMNVEV (reference sequence). Trimming cost V 6 bases and J 5 bases; bases outside gene matches: 2. CDR3 nucleotides: TGTGCCAGCAGGTCGGGGGGGGAGACCCAGTACTTC. Encoded protein: CASRSGGETQYF.

The gene calls are TRBV2 and TRBJ1-1; the D is unclear. Trimming took 3 bases from V and 0 from J, leaving 8 bases between them. The CDR3 is 14 amino acids. Germline V gene data show CDR1 as SNHLY and CDR2 as FYNNEI. CDR3 in DNA: TGTGCCAGCAGTGAGACGACTGTGAACACTGAAGCTTTCTTT. Its protein product is CASSETTVNTEAFF.